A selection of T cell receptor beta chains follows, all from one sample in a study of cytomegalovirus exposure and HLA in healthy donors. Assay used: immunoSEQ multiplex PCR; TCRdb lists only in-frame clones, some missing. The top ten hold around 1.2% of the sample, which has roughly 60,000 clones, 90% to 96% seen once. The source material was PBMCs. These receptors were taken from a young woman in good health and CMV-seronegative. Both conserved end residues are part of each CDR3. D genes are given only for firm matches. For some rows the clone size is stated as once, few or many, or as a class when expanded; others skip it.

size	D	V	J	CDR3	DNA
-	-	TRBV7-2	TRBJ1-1	CASSLAATQNTEAFF	TGTGCCAGCAGCTTAGCGGCCACCCAGAACACTGAAGCTTTCTTT
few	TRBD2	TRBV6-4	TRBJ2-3	CASSDGTSGGADTQYF	TGTGCCAGCAGTGACGGGACTAGCGGGGGGGCAGATACGCAGTATTTT
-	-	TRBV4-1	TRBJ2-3	CASSQGLTTDTQYF	TGCGCCAGCAGCCAGGGGCTGACCACAGATACGCAGTATTTT
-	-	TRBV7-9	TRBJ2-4	CASSSPDREGNIQYF	TGTGCCAGCAGCTCACCGGACAGGGAGGGAAACATTCAGTACTTC
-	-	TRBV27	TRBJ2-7	CASSLEGGPYEQYF	TGTGCCAGCAGTTTAGAGGGAGGCCCGTACGAGCAGTACTTC
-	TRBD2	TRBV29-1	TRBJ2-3	CSVGLAGATGGTDTQYF	TGCAGCGTTGGACTAGCGGGAGCCACGGGGGGCACAGATACGCAGTATTTT
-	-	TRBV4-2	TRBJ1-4	CASSQGGGTNEKLFF	TGTGCCAGCAGCCAGGGGGGTGGGACGAATGAAAAACTGTTTTTT
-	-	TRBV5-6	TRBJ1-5	CASSVGEMGESNQPQHF	TGTGCCAGCAGCGTCGGGGAGATGGGCGAAAGCAATCAGCCCCAGCATTTT
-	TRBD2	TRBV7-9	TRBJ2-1	CASSQAGLAHNEQFF	TGTGCCAGCAGCCAGGCGGGACTAGCCCACAATGAGCAGTTCTTC
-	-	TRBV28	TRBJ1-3	CASSPIAGIPSGNTIYF	TGTGCCAGCAGTCCCATCGCGGGGATCCCCTCTGGAAACACCATATATTTT
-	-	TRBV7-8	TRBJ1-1	CASSLDRDTEAFF	TGTGCCAGCAGCTTAGACAGGGACACTGAAGCTTTCTTT
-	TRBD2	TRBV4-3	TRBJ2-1	CASSPTGLAEGGEQFF	TGCGCCAGCAGCCCAACCGGACTAGCGGAGGGGGGTGAGCAGTTCTTC
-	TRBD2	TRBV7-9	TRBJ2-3	CASSSPRGSGGVYF	TGTGCCAGCAGCTCCCCCCGGGGTAGCGGGGGGGTGTATTTT
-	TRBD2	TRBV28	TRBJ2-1	CASSQSGTSLHNEQFF	TGTGCCAGCAGCCAATCCGGGACTAGCTTGCACAATGAGCAGTTCTTC
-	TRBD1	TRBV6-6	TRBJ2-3	CASSTWDRLSTDTQYF	TGTGCCAGCAGTACCTGGGACAGACTAAGCACAGATACGCAGTATTTT
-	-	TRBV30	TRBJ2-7	CAWSVLGGTYEQYF	TGTGCCTGGAGTGTACTTGGGGGGACCTACGAGCAGTACTTC
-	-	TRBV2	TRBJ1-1	CASRGRSTRTGEAFF	TGTGCCAGCCGCGGGAGGAGTACACGAACAGGTGAAGCTTTCTTT
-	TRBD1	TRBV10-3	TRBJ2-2	CAISGGTGRANTGELFF	TGTGCCATCAGCGGAGGGACAGGGAGGGCGAACACCGGGGAGCTGTTTTTT
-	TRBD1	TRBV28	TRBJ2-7	CASSFYDRGGEQYF	TGTGCCAGCAGTTTTTATGACAGGGGGGGCGAGCAGTACTTC
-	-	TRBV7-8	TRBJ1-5	CASSRADRTLYSNQPQHF	TGTGCCAGCAGCCGAGCCGACAGGACCCTCTATAGCAATCAGCCCCAGCATTTT
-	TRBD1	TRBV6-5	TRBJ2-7	CASGQGYEQYF	TGTGCCAGCGGACAGGGCTACGAGCAGTACTTC
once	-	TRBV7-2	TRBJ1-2	CASNRGAGAGNYGYTF	TGTGCCAGCAACCGCGGAGCGGGGGCGGGGAACTATGGCTACACCTTC
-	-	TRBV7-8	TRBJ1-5	CASSPLWGQRGQPQHF	TGTGCCAGCAGCCCCCTTTGGGGCCAAAGAGGCCAGCCCCAGCATTTT
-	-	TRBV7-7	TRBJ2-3	CASSPGYTDTQYF	TGTGCCAGCAGCCCCGGGTACACAGATACGCAGTATTTT